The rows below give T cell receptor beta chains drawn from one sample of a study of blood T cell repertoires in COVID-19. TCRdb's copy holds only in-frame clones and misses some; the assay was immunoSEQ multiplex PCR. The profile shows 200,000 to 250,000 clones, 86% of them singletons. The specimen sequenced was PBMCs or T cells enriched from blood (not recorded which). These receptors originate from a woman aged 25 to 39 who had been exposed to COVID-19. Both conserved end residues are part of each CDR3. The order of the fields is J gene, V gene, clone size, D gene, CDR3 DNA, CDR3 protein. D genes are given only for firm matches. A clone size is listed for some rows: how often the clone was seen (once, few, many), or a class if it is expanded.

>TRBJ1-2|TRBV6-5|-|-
TGTGCCAGCAGAGCACCCAGGGTGGAGGGTGGCTACACCTTC
CASRAPRVEGGYTF
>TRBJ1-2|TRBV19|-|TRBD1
TGTGCCAGTAGTATGAACGGACAGGGCTATGGCTACACCTTC
CASSMNGQGYGYTF
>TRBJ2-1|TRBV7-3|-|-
TGTGCCAGCAGCCCGGACTACCCCAATGAGCAGTTCTTC
CASSPDYPNEQFF
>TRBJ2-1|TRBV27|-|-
TGTGCCAGCCAAATCGCGACTAGTGGGGGATACAATGAGCAGTTCTTC
CASQIATSGGYNEQFF
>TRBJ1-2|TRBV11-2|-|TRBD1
TGTGCCAGCAGCTTAGGGACAGGGTTGGACTATGGCTACACCTTC
CASSLGTGLDYGYTF
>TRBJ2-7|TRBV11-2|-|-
TGTGCCAGCAGCCCACCAGGGTGGGAGCAGTACTTC
CASSPPGWEQYF
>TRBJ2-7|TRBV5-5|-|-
TGTGCCAGCAGCCCCCCGGTTTACCACGAGCAGTACTTC
CASSPPVYHEQYF
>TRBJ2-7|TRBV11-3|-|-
TGTGCCAGCAGCTTAGTGGGGGGACTCTACGAGCAGTACTTC
CASSLVGGLYEQYF
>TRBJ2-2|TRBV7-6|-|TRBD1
TGTGCCAGCAGCTTCTACGGACAGGGGTTCACCGGGGAGCTGTTTTTT
CASSFYGQGFTGELFF
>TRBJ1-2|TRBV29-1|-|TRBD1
TGCAGCGTTGGGCTTCCTACAGGGGCCACTAACTATGGCTACACCTTC
CSVGLPTGATNYGYTF
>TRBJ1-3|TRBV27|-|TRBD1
TGTGCCAGCAGTTTATCAGGGACAGGGGCTGGAAACACCATATATTTT
CASSLSGTGAGNTIYF
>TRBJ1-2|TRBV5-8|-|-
TGTGCCAGCAGCCCACAGCTAGGGGCCTTATATGGCTACACCTTC
CASSPQLGALYGYTF
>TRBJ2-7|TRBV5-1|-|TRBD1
TGCGCCAGCAGACTCGGGACAGACTACGAGCAGTACTTC
CASRLGTDYEQYF
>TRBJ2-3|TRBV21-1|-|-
TGTGCCAGCAGCAAAGGACTCGGACAGGTCACAGATACGCAGTATTTT
CASSKGLGQVTDTQYF
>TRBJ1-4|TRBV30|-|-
TGTGCCTGGAGTACAGGGAACGGGGCACTGTTTTTT
CAWSTGNGALFF
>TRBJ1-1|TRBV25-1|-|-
TGTGCCAGCAGTGGGCGGACAGCGAACACTGAAGCTTTCTTT
CASSGRTANTEAFF
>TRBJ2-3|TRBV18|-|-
TGTGCCAGCTCACCTGACAGCCAAGATAGGCAGTATTTT
CASSPDSQDRQYF
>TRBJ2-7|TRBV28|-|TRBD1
TGTGCCAGCAGGGGGCCCCCCGGGACAGGATCCTACGAGCAGTACTTC
CASRGPPGTGSYEQYF
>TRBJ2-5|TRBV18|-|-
TGTGCCAGCTCACCAGGGACCGGGACACAAGAGACCCAGTACTTC
CASSPGTGTQETQYF
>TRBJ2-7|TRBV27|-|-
TGTGCCAGCAGTTTCGGGGTGGCCTACGAGCAGTACTTC
CASSFGVAYEQYF
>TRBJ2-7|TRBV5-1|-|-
TGCGCCAGCAGCTTGGAGGCGGACAACGTCTACGAGCAGTACTTC
CASSLEADNVYEQYF
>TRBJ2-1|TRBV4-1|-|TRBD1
TGCGCCAGCAGCTTGGACAGGGGGACCAATGAGCAGTTCTTC
CASSLDRGTNEQFF
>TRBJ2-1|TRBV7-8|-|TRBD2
TGTGCCAGCAGCACCAGACTAGCGCGGAGCTCCTACAATGAGCAGTTCTTC
CASSTRLARSSYNEQFF
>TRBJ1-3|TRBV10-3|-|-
TGTGCCACCTCTCTTAACAGGGCTGGAAACACCATATATTTT
CATSLNRAGNTIYF
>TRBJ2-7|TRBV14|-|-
TGTGCCAGCAGCCGGGGGCCCTACGAGCAGTACTTC
CASSRGPYEQYF
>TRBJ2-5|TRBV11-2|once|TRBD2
TGTGCCAGCAGCTTACGGCGAGCGGGGGCCTGGCAAGAGACCCAGTACTTC
CASSLRRAGAWQETQYF
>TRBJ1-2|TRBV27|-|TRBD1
TGTGCCAGCAGCCCTAGGAACCCGGGACAGGGCCCATCCAGGGGGATCTACACCTTC
CASSPRNPGQGPSRGIYTF
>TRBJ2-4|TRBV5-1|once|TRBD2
TGCGCCAGCAGGATCGGACTAGTGGGGGATGCCATTCAGTACTTC
CASRIGLVGDAIQYF
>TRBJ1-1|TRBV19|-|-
TGTGCCAGTAGTATTGCGGGGTGGAACACTGAAGCTTTCTTT
CASSIAGWNTEAFF
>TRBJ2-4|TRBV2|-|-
TGTGCCAGCACTGGGCAGGGTGCGGACAAAAACATTCAGTACTTC
CASTGQGADKNIQYF
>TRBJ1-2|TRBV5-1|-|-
TGCGCCAGCAGTTCGGACACTCGGAGAGGCTACACCTTC
CASSSDTRRGYTF
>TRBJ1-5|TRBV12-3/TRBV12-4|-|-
TGTGCCAGCAGTTTATCGGTGGATCAGCCCCAGCATTTT
CASSLSVDQPQHF
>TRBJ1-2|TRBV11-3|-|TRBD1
TGTGCCAGCAGCTTAGACCGGGACAGGGCCAACTATGGCTACACCTTC
CASSLDRDRANYGYTF
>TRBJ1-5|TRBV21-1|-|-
TGTGCCAGCAGCAATACGGCCCCCCGGGACAGGGAAGCTCAGCCCCAGCATTTT
CASSNTAPRDREAQPQHF
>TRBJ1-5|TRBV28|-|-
TGTGCCAGCAGGACAAACAGTGTCATGCCCCAGCATTTT
CASRTNSVMPQHF
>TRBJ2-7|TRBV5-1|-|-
TGCGCCAGCAGCTTGGGGGAGCCCCCCTACGAGCAGTACTTC
CASSLGEPPYEQYF
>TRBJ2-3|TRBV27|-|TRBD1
TGTGCCAGCAGTTTAGGGACAGGGGGCTCAGATACGCAGTATTTT
CASSLGTGGSDTQYF